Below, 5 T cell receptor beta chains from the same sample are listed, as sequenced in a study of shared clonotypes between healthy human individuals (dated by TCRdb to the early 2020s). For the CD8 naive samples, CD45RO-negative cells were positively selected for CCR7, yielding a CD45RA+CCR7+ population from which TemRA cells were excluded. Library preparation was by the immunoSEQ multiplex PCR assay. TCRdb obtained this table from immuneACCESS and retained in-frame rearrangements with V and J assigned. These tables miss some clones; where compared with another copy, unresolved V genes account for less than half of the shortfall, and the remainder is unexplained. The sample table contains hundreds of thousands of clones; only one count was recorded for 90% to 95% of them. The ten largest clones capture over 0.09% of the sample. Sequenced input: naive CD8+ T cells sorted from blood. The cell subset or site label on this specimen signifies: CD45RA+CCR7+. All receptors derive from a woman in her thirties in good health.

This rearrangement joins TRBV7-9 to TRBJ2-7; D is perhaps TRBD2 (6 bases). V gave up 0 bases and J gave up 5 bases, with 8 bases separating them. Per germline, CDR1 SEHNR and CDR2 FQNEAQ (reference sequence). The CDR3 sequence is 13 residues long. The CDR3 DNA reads TGTGCCAGCAGCTTAGCGTCGGGAGACGAGCAGTACTTC. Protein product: CASSLASGDEQYF.

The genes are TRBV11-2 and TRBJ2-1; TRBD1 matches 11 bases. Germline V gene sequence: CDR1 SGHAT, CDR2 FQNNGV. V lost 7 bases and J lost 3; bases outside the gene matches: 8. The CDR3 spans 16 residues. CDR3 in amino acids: CASTLGQGASYNEQFF. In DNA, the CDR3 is TGTGCCAGCACCCTCGGACAGGGGGCGAGCTACAATGAGCAGTTCTTC.

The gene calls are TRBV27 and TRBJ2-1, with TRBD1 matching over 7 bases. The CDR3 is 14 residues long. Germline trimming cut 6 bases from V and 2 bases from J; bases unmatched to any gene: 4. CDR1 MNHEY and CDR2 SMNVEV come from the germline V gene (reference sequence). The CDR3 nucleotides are TGTGCCAGCAGACTGACAGGGACCTACAATGAGCAGTTCTTC. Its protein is CASRLTGTYNEQFF.

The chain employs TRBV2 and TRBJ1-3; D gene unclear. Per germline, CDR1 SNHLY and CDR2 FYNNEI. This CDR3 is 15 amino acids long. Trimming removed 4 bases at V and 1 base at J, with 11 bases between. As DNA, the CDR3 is TGTGCCAGCAGTGCGGACCTAACTTCTGGAAACACCATATATTTT. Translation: CASSADLTSGNTIYF.

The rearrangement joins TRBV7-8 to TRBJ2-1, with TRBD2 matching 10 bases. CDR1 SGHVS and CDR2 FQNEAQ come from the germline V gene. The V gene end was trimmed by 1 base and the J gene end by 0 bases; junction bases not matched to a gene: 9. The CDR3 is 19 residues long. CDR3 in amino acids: CASSLGTSGHPSSYNEQFF. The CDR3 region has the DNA TGTGCCAGCAGCTTAGGGACTAGCGGCCATCCTTCCTCCTACAATGAGCAGTTCTTC. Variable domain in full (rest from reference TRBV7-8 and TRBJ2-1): GAGVSQSPRYKVAKRGQDVALRCDPISGHVSLFWYQQALGQGPEFLTYFQNEAQLDKSGLPSDRFFAERPEGSVSTLKIQRTQQEDSAVYLCASSLGTSGHPSSYNEQFFGPGTRLTVL.